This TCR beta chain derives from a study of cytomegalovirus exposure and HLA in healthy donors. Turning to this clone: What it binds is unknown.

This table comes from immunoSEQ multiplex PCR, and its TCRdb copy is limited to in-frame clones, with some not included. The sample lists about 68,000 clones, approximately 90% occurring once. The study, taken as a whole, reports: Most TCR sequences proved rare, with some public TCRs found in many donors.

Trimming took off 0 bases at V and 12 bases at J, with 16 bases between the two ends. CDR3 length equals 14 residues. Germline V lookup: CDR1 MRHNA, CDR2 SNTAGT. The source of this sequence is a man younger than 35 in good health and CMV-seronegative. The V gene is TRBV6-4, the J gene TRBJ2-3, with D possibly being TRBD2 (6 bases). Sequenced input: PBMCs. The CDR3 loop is CASSDSTGSDSQYF. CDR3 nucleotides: TGTGCCAGCAGTGACTCAACCGGGAGCGATTCTCAGTATTTT.